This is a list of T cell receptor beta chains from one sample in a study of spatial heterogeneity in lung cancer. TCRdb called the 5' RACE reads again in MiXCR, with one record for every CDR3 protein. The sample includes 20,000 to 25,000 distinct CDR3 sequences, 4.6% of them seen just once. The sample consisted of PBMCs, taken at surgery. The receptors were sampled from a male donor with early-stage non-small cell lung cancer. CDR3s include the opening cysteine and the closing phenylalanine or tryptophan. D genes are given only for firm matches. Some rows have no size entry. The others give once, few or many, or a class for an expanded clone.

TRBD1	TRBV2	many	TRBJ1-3	CASSVGQGAAGNTIYF	TGTGCCAGCAGTGTGGGACAGGGGGCGGCTGGAAACACCATATATTTT
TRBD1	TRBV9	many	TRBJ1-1	CASSVEGGNTEAFF	TGTGCCAGCAGCGTAGAAGGGGGCAATACTGAAGCTTTCTTT
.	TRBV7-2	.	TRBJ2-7	CASSLDPGFYEQYF	TGTGCCAGCAGCTTAGATCCGGGGTTCTACGAGCAGTACTTC
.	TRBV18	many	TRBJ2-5	CASSVGQETQYF	TGTGCCAGCTCCGTAGGACAAGAGACCCAGTACTTC
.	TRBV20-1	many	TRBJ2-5	CRATRPGQETQYF	TGCAGAGCTACGCGGCCGGGACAAGAGACCCAGTACTTC
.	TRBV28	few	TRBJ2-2	CASTGTGELFF	TGTGCCAGCACCGGCACCGGGGAGCTGTTTTTT
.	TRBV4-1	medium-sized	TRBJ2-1	CASSQEVGTNNEQFF	TGCGCCAGCAGCCAAGAGGTTGGGACCAACAATGAGCAGTTCTTC
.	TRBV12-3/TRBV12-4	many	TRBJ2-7	CASSWGTYSNEQYF	TGTGCCAGCAGTTGGGGGACCTATTCAAACGAGCAGTACTTC
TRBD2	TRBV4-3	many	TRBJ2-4	CASSPLAGGSQNIQYF	TGCGCCAGCAGCCCACTAGCGGGAGGCAGCCAAAACATTCAGTACTTC
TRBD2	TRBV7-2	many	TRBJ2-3	CASSPMTSGVADTQYF	TGTGCCAGCAGCCCGATGACTAGCGGGGTGGCAGATACGCAGTATTTT
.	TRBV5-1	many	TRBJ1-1	CASSPDGYTEAFF	TGCGCCAGCAGTCCGGACGGATACACTGAAGCTTTCTTT
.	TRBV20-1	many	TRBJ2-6	CSARDLKKTGANVLTF	TGCAGTGCTAGAGATCTCAAGAAGACTGGGGCCAACGTCCTGACTTTC
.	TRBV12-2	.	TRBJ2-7	CASHLEGRKRSREQYF	TGTGCAAGTCACTTAGAAGGGAGGAAACGGAGTCGCGAGCAGTACTTC
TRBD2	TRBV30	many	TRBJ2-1	CAWSVRSGGLRGEQFF	TGTGCCTGGAGTGTACGTAGCGGGGGCCTGAGGGGTGAGCAGTTCTTC
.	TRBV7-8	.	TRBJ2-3	CATTPGGADTQYF	TGTGCCACCACACCCGGGGGTGCAGATACGCAGTATTTT
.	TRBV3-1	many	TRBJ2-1	CASSQGGTQQFF	TGTGCCAGCAGCCAAGGCGGGACACAGCAGTTCTTC
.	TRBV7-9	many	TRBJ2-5	CASSLASLRQETQYF	TGTGCCAGCAGCTTAGCCTCCCTGAGACAAGAGACCCAGTACTTC
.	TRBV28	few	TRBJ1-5	CASNPRGSYQPQHF	TGTGCCAGCAACCCCCGGGGTTCTTATCAGCCCCAGCATTTT
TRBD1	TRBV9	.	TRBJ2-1	CASSGTGTAYNEQFF	TGTGCCAGCAGCGGAACCGGGACAGCCTACAATGAGCAGTTCTTC
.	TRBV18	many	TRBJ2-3	CASSIRTSTDTQYF	TGTGCCAGCTCAATACGAACTAGCACAGATACGCAGTATTTT
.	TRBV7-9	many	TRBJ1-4	CASSLATNEKLFF	TGTGCCAGCAGCTTAGCAACTAATGAAAAACTGTTTTTT
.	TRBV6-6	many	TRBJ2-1	CASSYGHSYNEQFF	TGTGCCAGCAGTTACGGGCACTCCTACAATGAGCAGTTCTTC
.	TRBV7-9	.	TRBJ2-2	CASSWWTTRNTGELFF	TGTGCCAGCAGCTGGTGGACAACGCGGAACACCGGGGAGCTGTTTTTT
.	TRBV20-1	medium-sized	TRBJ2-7	CSARGPLASYEQYF	TGCAGTGCTAGAGGGCCTCTAGCGAGCTACGAGCAGTACTTC
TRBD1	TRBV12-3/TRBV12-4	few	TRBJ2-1	CASRGDREGLGNEQFF	TGTGCCAGCAGGGGGGACAGGGAAGGTTTAGGGAATGAGCAGTTCTTC
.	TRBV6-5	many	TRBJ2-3	CASRLAVSSTDTQYF	TGTGCCAGCCGCCTCGCGGTGTCTAGCACAGATACGCAGTATTTT
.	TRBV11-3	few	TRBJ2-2	CASSLGGGNADTGELFF	TGTGCCAGCAGCTTAGGCGGGGGCAATGCGGACACCGGGGAGCTGTTTTTT
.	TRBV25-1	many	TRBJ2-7	CASSEYNNPAEQYF	TGTGCCAGCAGTGAATATAACAATCCGGCCGAGCAGTACTTC
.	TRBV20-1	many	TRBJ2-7	CSARAGPEDSYEQYF	TGCAGTGCTAGAGCAGGCCCTGAAGACTCCTACGAGCAGTACTTC
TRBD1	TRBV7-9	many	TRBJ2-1	CASSPGQGDNEQFF	TGTGCCAGCAGCCCGGGACAGGGCGACAATGAGCAGTTCTTC
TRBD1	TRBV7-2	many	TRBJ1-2	CASTGDRGHNYGYTF	TGTGCCAGCACCGGGGACAGGGGGCATAACTATGGCTACACCTTC
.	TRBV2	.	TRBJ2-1	CASKQGYNEQFF	TGTGCCAGCAAGCAGGGGTACAATGAGCAGTTCTTC
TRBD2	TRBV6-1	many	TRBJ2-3	CASSEQRTSGGDTQYF	TGTGCCAGCAGTGAACAAAGGACTAGCGGGGGTGATACGCAGTATTTT
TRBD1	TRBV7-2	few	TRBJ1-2	CASSPDRDYGYTF	TGTGCCAGCAGCCCGGACAGGGACTATGGCTACACCTTC
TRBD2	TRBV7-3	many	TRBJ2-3	CASTPRAAGGRSTDTQYF	TGTGCCAGCACCCCCCGAGCAGCGGGGGGGCGAAGCACAGATACGCAGTATTTT
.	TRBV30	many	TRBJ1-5	CAWSDRSGQMSQPQHF	TGTGCCTGGAGCGACCGCTCCGGACAGATGAGTCAGCCCCAGCATTTT
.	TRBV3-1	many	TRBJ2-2	CATGRTGELFF	TGTGCCACGGGGAGAACCGGGGAGCTGTTTTTT
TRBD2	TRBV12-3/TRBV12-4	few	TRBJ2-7	CASSSQAGAYYEQYF	TGTGCCAGCAGTTCCCAAGCGGGAGCCTACTACGAGCAGTACTTC
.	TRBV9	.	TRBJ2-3	CASSVVTGGITDTQYF	TGTGCCAGCAGCGTAGTAACCGGGGGCATCACAGATACGCAGTATTTT
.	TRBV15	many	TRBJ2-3	CATSRDGARGSDTQYF	TGTGCCACCAGCAGAGATGGGGCCCGAGGATCAGATACGCAGTATTTT